One sample yielded the 23 T cell receptor beta chains listed below, sequenced in a study of memory CD8 T cells in hepatitis C reinfection. TCRdb's table, derived via immunoSEQ multiplex PCR, lists solely in-frame clones and lacks some. Among 46,000 or so clones listed, roughly nine tenths were seen once. Time point meaning: late/post reinfection, 12 to 24 weeks after detection. TCR sequencing was done directly ex vivo on sorted cells, without expansion in vitro. The sample consisted of naive CD8+ T cells sorted from blood. Receptors were obtained from a man between 18 and 35 years old with hepatitis C virus infection.

The chain links TRBV28 to TRBJ1-1; TRBD1 might be the D (6 bases). This CDR3 comprises 14 residues. Germline V gives CDR1 MDHEN, CDR2 SYDVKM. The V end was cut by 6 bases, the J end by 3 bases, with 14 bases between. CDR3 protein: CASRVRGLDTEAFF. CDR3 bases: TGTGCCAGCAGAGTAAGGGGGTTGGACACTGAAGCTTTCTTT.

The rearrangement uses TRBV11-2 and TRBJ2-1; TRBD2 aligns across 12 bases. The J segment lost 7 bases and the V segment lost 8 bases, leaving 9 bases of the junction unmatched. Germline V gene sequence: CDR1 SGHAT, CDR2 FQNNGV. This CDR3 is built from 15 residues. DNA for the CDR3: TGTGCCAGCTGCCGGGGGACTAGCGGGTTGAATGAGCAGTTCTTC. It specifies CASCRGTSGLNEQFF.

The genes are TRBV6-5 and TRBJ1-1, with D perhaps matching TRBD1 (5 bases). Germline assignment: CDR1 MNHEY and CDR2 SVGAGI. This CDR3 contains 14 residues. Trimming shortened V by 3 bases and J by 4 bases, and 12 bases separated the two germline ends. CDR3: CASSYQAGITEAFF. Here the CDR3 DNA reads TGTGCCAGCAGTTATCAGGCAGGGATCACTGAAGCTTTCTTT.

The J gene is TRBJ2-3, the V gene TRBV19; possibly TRBD2 for D (6 bases). Deletions cut 3 bases from V and 2 bases from J, with 21 bases between. Germline V gene sequence: CDR1 LNHDA, CDR2 SQIVND (reference sequence). This CDR3 comprises 18 residues. The CDR3 DNA reads as TGTGCCAGTAGTATTCTCGGGGGTACGGGGTCGTACACAGATACGCAGTATTTT. It translates to CASSILGGTGSYTDTQYF.

The chain carries TRBV10-2 and TRBJ2-1; 11 bases align to TRBD2. The germline V gene encodes CDR1 WSHSY and CDR2 SAAADI. The CDR3 spans 16 residues. The V segment lost 7 bases and the J segment 1 base; nucleotides outside the gene matches: 6. The DNA for the CDR3 is TGCGCCAGCACCGGGACTAGCGGCCTTTCCTACAATGAGCAGTTCTTC. Translating gives CASTGTSGLSYNEQFF.

V is TRBV19 and J is TRBJ2-5; 7 bases agree with TRBD2. The tail of the sequence fits TRBJ2-7 better, so the J call may be wrong. This CDR3 is built from 14 residues. Looked up from germline, CDR1 is LNHDA and CDR2 is SQIVND (reference sequence). The CDR3 loop reads CASTPAGTVNEQYF. CDR3 sequence (DNA): TGTGCCAGTACCCCAGCGGGGACGGTCAACGAGCAGTACTTC.

V is TRBV13 and J is TRBJ2-7; 9 bases are shared with TRBD2. With 5 bases clipped from V and 4 bases from J, the junction kept 6 bases outside the gene matches. Per the germline V gene, CDR1 is PRHDT and CDR2 is FYEKMQ (reference sequence). CDR3 size: 14 residues. The CDR3 DNA reads TGTGCCAGCAGCCCTTTTAGCGGGAGTTACGAGCAGTACTTC. Its protein is CASSPFSGSYEQYF.

The V call is TRBV9, the J call TRBJ2-5; 11 positions agree with TRBD2. J gave up 2 bases and V 0 bases, and 3 bases lay outside the gene matches. This CDR3 comprises 16 residues. Looked up from germline, CDR1 is SGDLS and CDR2 is YYNGEE. The CDR3 sequence: CASSVGLAGGQETQYF. In DNA, the CDR3 is TGTGCCAGCAGCGTAGGGTTAGCGGGGGGGCAAGAGACCCAGTACTTC.

The chain uses TRBV7-3 and TRBJ2-1; 8 positions match TRBD2. CDR1 is SGHTA and CDR2 is FQGTGA in the germline V gene. The CDR3 runs 15 residues. The ends lost 2 bases at V and 4 bases at J; junction bases unmatched: 4. The CDR3 DNA reads as TGTGCCAGCAGCTTACGGGCGGGAGGTTACAATGAGCAGTTCTTC. Translated, it gives CASSLRAGGYNEQFF.

The chain links TRBV9 to TRBJ1-5, with D possibly TRBD1 on 5 matching bases. Germline V gene sequence: CDR1 SGDLS, CDR2 YYNGEE. Deletions cut 3 bases from V and 4 bases from J, with 14 bases between. This CDR3 region has 15 residues. CDR3 sequence (DNA): TGTGCCAGCAGCGCCCGGGACGGACTAAATCAGCCCCAGCATTTT. It yields the protein CASSARDGLNQPQHF.

The J gene is TRBJ1-5, the V gene TRBV7-9; a possible D gene is TRBD1 (6 bases). This CDR3 contains 14 residues. The V gene lost 5 bases and the J gene lost 3 bases, with 11 bases spanning the gap. The V gene's germline CDR1 is SEHNR and CDR2 FQNEAQ (reference sequence). Here the CDR3 reads CASSPGTSNQPQHF. DNA of the CDR3: TGTGCCAGCAGCCCCGGGACATCCAATCAGCCCCAGCATTTT.

V is TRBV4-1 and J is TRBJ1-1; TRBD1 agrees at 7 bases. Unmatched junction bases numbered 8, after V lost 1 base and J lost 6 bases. CDR1 is MGHRA and CDR2 is YSYEKL in the germline V gene. The length of the CDR3 is 15 residues. The CDR3 spells CASSQGETGIAEAFF. The CDR3 nucleotides read TGCGCCAGCAGCCAAGGTGAGACAGGGATCGCTGAAGCTTTCTTT.

V is TRBV2 and J is TRBJ2-7; 9 positions match TRBD1. The CDR3 runs 16 residues. Looked up from germline, CDR1 is SNHLY and CDR2 is FYNNEI. Trimming cost V 0 bases and J 1 base; bases outside gene matches: 4. CDR3 nucleotide sequence: TGTGCCAGCAGTGAAGCGGGGACAGGGTCATCCTACGAGCAGTACGTC. As protein: CASSEAGTGSSYEQYV.

This clone was observed a handful of times. The chain links TRBV29-1 to TRBJ2-1; 13 nucleotides agree with TRBD2. The length of the CDR3 is 15 residues. V dropped 5 bases and J dropped 10; count of bases not matched to a gene: 11. Germline CDR1 SQVTM, CDR2 ANQGSEA. CDR3 loop: CSVIPGTSGAGEQFF. CDR3 nucleotide sequence: TGCAGCGTTATCCCCGGGACTAGCGGGGCAGGAGAGCAGTTCTTC.

The chain has TRBV19 and TRBJ1-2, with D tentatively TRBD1 (5 bases). The V end lost 5 bases, the J end lost 5 bases, and 12 bases lay between the germline ends. Looked up from germline, CDR1 is LNHDA and CDR2 is SQIVND (reference sequence). CDR3 length: 13 residues. CDR3 bases: TGTGCCAGTAGTTACGGGACTTCGTATGGCTACACCTTC. It translates to CASSYGTSYGYTF.

The genes are TRBV5-1 and TRBJ2-7; tentatively, D is TRBD1 (5 bases). The CDR3 contains 16 residues. Trimming took 4 bases from V and 2 from J, leaving 19 bases between them. The germline gives CDR1 SGHRS, CDR2 YFSETQ. CDR3 region: CASSPPLMGQTYEQYF. The CDR3 DNA is TGCGCCAGCAGCCCTCCCCTGATGGGGCAGACCTACGAGCAGTACTTC.

CDR3 region: CSVRPSTYEQYF. CDR3 bases: TGCAGCGTTCGTCCCAGTACCTACGAGCAGTACTTC. The chain is built from TRBV29-1 and TRBJ2-7; D remains ambiguous. The V end was cut by 5 bases, the J end by 2 bases, with 10 bases between. Germline values: CDR1 SQVTM, CDR2 ANQGSEA. The CDR3 is 12 residues long.

The chain has TRBV10-3 and TRBJ2-7; possibly TRBD2 for D (5 bases). V lost 6 bases and J 3 bases, leaving 15 bases between the germline ends. The CDR3 is 14 amino acids. In germline, CDR1 is ENHRY, CDR2 SYGVKD. As DNA, the CDR3 is TGTGCCATCAGGGCGGGCTGTAAGTTCTACGAGCAGTACGTC. Translation gives CAIRAGCKFYEQYV.

The chain is built from TRBV15 and TRBJ2-3; 7 bases align to TRBD2. CDR1 and CDR2 from the germline V gene are LNHNV and YYDKDF (reference sequence). The CDR3 is made up of 17 amino acids. Unmatched junction bases numbered 16, after V lost 6 bases and J lost 4 bases. CDR3 nucleotide sequence: TGTGCCACCAGGCCCTCCCCGGGGGGTCGGGGATCAGATACGCAGTATTTT. It encodes CATRPSPGGRGSDTQYF.

The chain recombines TRBV9 with TRBJ2-3; 14 nucleotides line up with TRBD2. Germline-derived CDR1 and CDR2 are SGDLS and YYNGEE. With V trimmed by 3 bases and J by 1 base, 7 bases remained unmatched. The length of the CDR3 is 18 residues. CDR3 in DNA: TGTGCCAGCAGCGGACAGGGGACTAGCGGGGGCCGCACAGATACGCAGTATTTT. Translation: CASSGQGTSGGRTDTQYF.

V usage is TRBV19 and J usage is TRBJ2-7; D perhaps matches TRBD1 (6 bases). CDR1 is LNHDA and CDR2 is SQIVND in the germline V gene (reference sequence). CDR3 length: 13 amino acids. V lost 5 bases to trimming and J lost 7 bases, with 15 bases between them. The CDR3: CASSGDTETEQYF. In nucleotides, the CDR3 is TGTGCCAGTAGTGGGGACACCGAAACGGAGCAGTACTTC.

The chain links TRBV7-2 to TRBJ1-4; D perhaps matches TRBD1 (5 bases). The CDR3 has 14 amino acids. Trimming shortened V by 5 bases and J by 3 bases, and 10 bases separated the two germline ends. Germline CDR1 is SGHTA and CDR2 is FQGNSA. CDR3 sequence (DNA): TGTGCCAGCAGCCCGACAGATGCTAATGAAAAACTGTTTTTT. It yields the protein CASSPTDANEKLFF. The full variable domain, completed using reference TRBV7-2 and TRBJ1-4, is GAGVSQSPSNKVTEKGKDVELRCDPISGHTALYWYRQSLGQGLEFLIYFQGNSAPDKSGLPSDRFSAERTGGSVSTLTIQRTQQEDSAVYLCASSPTDANEKLFFGSGTQLSVL.

The gene calls are TRBV28 and TRBJ2-6; D uncertain. The ends were cut back, 3 bases at V and 0 bases at J, with 6 bases in the middle. Germline CDR1 reads MDHEN; CDR2 reads SYDVKM. The CDR3 has 15 residues. CDR3 coding DNA: TGTGCCAGCAGTTTGGCCCCCTCTGGGGCCAACGTCCTGACTTTC. Protein product: CASSLAPSGANVLTF.